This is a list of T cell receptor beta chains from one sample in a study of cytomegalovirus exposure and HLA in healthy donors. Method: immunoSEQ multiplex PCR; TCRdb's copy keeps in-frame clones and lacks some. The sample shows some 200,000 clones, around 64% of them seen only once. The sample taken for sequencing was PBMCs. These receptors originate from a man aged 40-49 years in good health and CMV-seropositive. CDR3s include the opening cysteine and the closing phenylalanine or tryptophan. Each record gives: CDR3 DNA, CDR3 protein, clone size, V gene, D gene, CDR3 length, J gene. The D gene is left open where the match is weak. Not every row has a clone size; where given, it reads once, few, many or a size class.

CDR3nt: TGTGCCAGCAGCCCACGACAGGGGAACACTGAAGCTTTCTTT; CDR3aa: CASSPRQGNTEAFF; abundance: few; v_gene: TRBV7-9; d_gene: TRBD1; len: 14; j_gene: TRBJ1-1
CDR3nt: TGTGCCAGCAGCTTAGCGGGGGAGGTAGGAGATACGCAGTATTTT; CDR3aa: CASSLAGEVGDTQYF; abundance: .; v_gene: TRBV5-4; d_gene: TRBD2; len: 15; j_gene: TRBJ2-3
CDR3nt: TGCGCCAGCACTGGACAGCTGAACACTGAAGCTTTCTTT; CDR3aa: CASTGQLNTEAFF; abundance: .; v_gene: TRBV10-2; d_gene: .; len: 13; j_gene: TRBJ1-1
CDR3nt: TGTGCCAGCAGTCCGACCAGGGGCAGCAATCAGCCCCAGCATTTT; CDR3aa: CASSPTRGSNQPQHF; abundance: .; v_gene: TRBV6-5; d_gene: .; len: 15; j_gene: TRBJ1-5
CDR3nt: TGCGCCAGCAGCTCGACAGGGACCTACAATGAGCAGTTCTTC; CDR3aa: CASSSTGTYNEQFF; abundance: .; v_gene: TRBV5-1; d_gene: TRBD1; len: 14; j_gene: TRBJ2-1
CDR3nt: TGTGCCAGCAGCCTAGGGACAAGCCATTTCCAGTACTTC; CDR3aa: CASSLGTSHFQYF; abundance: .; v_gene: TRBV5-6; d_gene: .; len: 13; j_gene: TRBJ2-7
CDR3nt: TGTGCCAGCAGTCCCGGGACTAAGTACACAGATACGCAGTATTTT; CDR3aa: CASSPGTKYTDTQYF; abundance: .; v_gene: TRBV2; d_gene: TRBD2; len: 15; j_gene: TRBJ2-3
CDR3nt: TGTGCCATCAGCGGGACAGGGACGAGCACCGGGGAGCTGTTTTTT; CDR3aa: CAISGTGTSTGELFF; abundance: .; v_gene: TRBV10-3; d_gene: TRBD1; len: 15; j_gene: TRBJ2-2
CDR3nt: TGTGCCAGCAGCTTTAGCGGGGGGTCCTACAATGAGCAGTTCTTC; CDR3aa: CASSFSGGSYNEQFF; abundance: .; v_gene: TRBV7-2; d_gene: TRBD2; len: 15; j_gene: TRBJ2-1
CDR3nt: TGCAGCGTTCGACCCTCAGGAACATCTAACTATGGCTACACCTTC; CDR3aa: CSVRPSGTSNYGYTF; abundance: .; v_gene: TRBV29-1; d_gene: .; len: 15; j_gene: TRBJ1-2
CDR3nt: TGTGCCAGCAGCTTAGGGAGGGGTGAAGCTTTCTTT; CDR3aa: CASSLGRGEAFF; abundance: .; v_gene: TRBV5-8; d_gene: .; len: 12; j_gene: TRBJ1-1
CDR3nt: TGTGCCAGCTCGACTTCAGGGGGTGAAAAACTGTTTTTT; CDR3aa: CASSTSGGEKLFF; abundance: .; v_gene: TRBV18; d_gene: TRBD1; len: 13; j_gene: TRBJ1-4
CDR3nt: TGTGCCAGCAGCGCACCCTCCGGGCAGGGAGGGGAGACCCAGTACTTC; CDR3aa: CASSAPSGQGGETQYF; abundance: .; v_gene: TRBV7-9; d_gene: TRBD2; len: 16; j_gene: TRBJ2-5
CDR3nt: TGTGCCAGTACCACACCGGGACATGGTAACTATGGCTACACCTTC; CDR3aa: CASTTPGHGNYGYTF; abundance: .; v_gene: TRBV19; d_gene: .; len: 15; j_gene: TRBJ1-2
CDR3nt: TGTGCCAGCAGTTACGGACAGGGACCCTACGAGCAGTACTTC; CDR3aa: CASSYGQGPYEQYF; abundance: .; v_gene: TRBV6-5; d_gene: TRBD1; len: 14; j_gene: TRBJ2-7
CDR3nt: TGCGCCAGCAGCCAATCAAACGACAGGGGGCCCTATGGCTACACCTTC; CDR3aa: CASSQSNDRGPYGYTF; abundance: .; v_gene: TRBV4-1; d_gene: TRBD1; len: 16; j_gene: TRBJ1-2
CDR3nt: TGCGCCAGCAGCTTGGACCGAGTGGGGAGGGGCACAGATACGCAGTATTTT; CDR3aa: CASSLDRVGRGTDTQYF; abundance: .; v_gene: TRBV5-1; d_gene: TRBD2; len: 17; j_gene: TRBJ2-3
CDR3nt: TGTGCCAGCTCACCATACCGAGGAGAAGGGAGGGGTGGCTACACCTTC; CDR3aa: CASSPYRGEGRGGYTF; abundance: .; v_gene: TRBV18; d_gene: .; len: 16; j_gene: TRBJ1-2
CDR3nt: TGCGCCAGCAGCAGAACGGGACAGGCTTCCTACGAGCAGTACTTC; CDR3aa: CASSRTGQASYEQYF; abundance: .; v_gene: TRBV5-1; d_gene: TRBD1; len: 15; j_gene: TRBJ2-7
CDR3nt: TGTGCCAGCAGTCCCCGCGGATACAATGAGCAGTTCTTC; CDR3aa: CASSPRGYNEQFF; abundance: once; v_gene: TRBV6-5; d_gene: .; len: 13; j_gene: TRBJ2-1
CDR3nt: TGTGCCAGCAGCCAAGAAGGGACAGGGTTGAATCAGCCCCAGCATTTT; CDR3aa: CASSQEGTGLNQPQHF; abundance: once; v_gene: TRBV4-2; d_gene: TRBD1; len: 16; j_gene: TRBJ1-5
CDR3nt: TGTGCCAGCAGTGAAGGGGGGGGACTCCGCTGGACTTTC; CDR3aa: CASSEGGGLRWTF; abundance: .; v_gene: TRBV6-5; d_gene: .; len: 13; j_gene: TRBJ1-2
CDR3nt: TGTGCCAGCAGTTTCCTTTCGACTAGCGGGAATGAGCAGTTCTTC; CDR3aa: CASSFLSTSGNEQFF; abundance: few; v_gene: TRBV6-5; d_gene: TRBD2; len: 15; j_gene: TRBJ2-1
CDR3nt: TGTGCCAGCAGCCACTCTTCCGACAGGGTCGATGGCTACACCTTC; CDR3aa: CASSHSSDRVDGYTF; abundance: .; v_gene: TRBV4-2; d_gene: TRBD1; len: 15; j_gene: TRBJ1-2
CDR3nt: TGTGCCAGTAGTCGGGACAGCCCTAATTCACCCCTCCACTTT; CDR3aa: CASSRDSPNSPLHF; abundance: .; v_gene: TRBV19; d_gene: TRBD1; len: 14; j_gene: TRBJ1-6
CDR3nt: TGTGCCAGCTCACCTCGGACAGGGGGCTGGGATGGCTACACCTTC; CDR3aa: CASSPRTGGWDGYTF; abundance: .; v_gene: TRBV18; d_gene: TRBD1; len: 15; j_gene: TRBJ1-2
CDR3nt: TGTGCCAGCAGCGCTGGGACAGGGAATCAGCCCCAGCATTTT; CDR3aa: CASSAGTGNQPQHF; abundance: .; v_gene: TRBV7-2; d_gene: TRBD1; len: 14; j_gene: TRBJ1-5
CDR3nt: TGCAGCGTATTAGGCGGGATCGACAACGAGCAGTACTTC; CDR3aa: CSVLGGIDNEQYF; abundance: .; v_gene: TRBV29-1; d_gene: .; len: 13; j_gene: TRBJ2-7
CDR3nt: TGCAGTGCTAGTAGCGAGTACGAGCAGTACTTC; CDR3aa: CSASSEYEQYF; abundance: .; v_gene: TRBV20-1; d_gene: .; len: 11; j_gene: TRBJ2-7
CDR3nt: TGTGCCAGCAGTACCATAGACAGGGCATCCTACGAGCAGTACTTC; CDR3aa: CASSTIDRASYEQYF; abundance: .; v_gene: TRBV6-5; d_gene: TRBD1; len: 15; j_gene: TRBJ2-7
CDR3nt: TGTGCCAGCAGCACCGGTAGGTGGCTGTCGGGCTCTGGAAACACCATATATTTT; CDR3aa: CASSTGRWLSGSGNTIYF; abundance: .; v_gene: TRBV9; d_gene: .; len: 18; j_gene: TRBJ1-3
CDR3nt: TGCAGCGTTAAGACAGGGGCCTACGAGCAGTACTTC; CDR3aa: CSVKTGAYEQYF; abundance: .; v_gene: TRBV29-1; d_gene: TRBD1; len: 12; j_gene: TRBJ2-7
CDR3nt: TGTGCCAGCAGTTTTCCTGACGGGGGGTCCTACGAGCAGTACTTC; CDR3aa: CASSFPDGGSYEQYF; abundance: .; v_gene: TRBV28; d_gene: TRBD2; len: 15; j_gene: TRBJ2-7
CDR3nt: TGCGCCAGCAGCTTGGAGGGCGGGGATGAAAAACTGTTTTTT; CDR3aa: CASSLEGGDEKLFF; abundance: few; v_gene: TRBV5-1; d_gene: .; len: 14; j_gene: TRBJ1-4
CDR3nt: TGTGCCAGCAGCCGAGGCTGGGTCCAACGGAGCTCCTATAATTCACCCCTCCACTTT; CDR3aa: CASSRGWVQRSSYNSPLHF; abundance: once; v_gene: TRBV2; d_gene: .; len: 19; j_gene: TRBJ1-6
CDR3nt: TGCGCCAGCAGCTTATCGGTGCTGAGAACAGATACGCAGTATTTT; CDR3aa: CASSLSVLRTDTQYF; abundance: .; v_gene: TRBV5-1; d_gene: .; len: 15; j_gene: TRBJ2-3
CDR3nt: TGTGCCAGCAGTTACACCGGGACAGGGTTTTCACCCCTCCACTTT; CDR3aa: CASSYTGTGFSPLHF; abundance: .; v_gene: TRBV27; d_gene: TRBD1; len: 15; j_gene: TRBJ1-6
CDR3nt: TGTGCCAGTAGTCAGGACAGTGGGTACACCGGGGAGCTGTTTTTT; CDR3aa: CASSQDSGYTGELFF; abundance: .; v_gene: TRBV19; d_gene: .; len: 15; j_gene: TRBJ2-2
CDR3nt: TGTGCCAGCAGACGTATGTCAAACACGAACACTGAAGCTTTCTTT; CDR3aa: CASRRMSNTNTEAFF; abundance: few; v_gene: TRBV4-2; d_gene: .; len: 15; j_gene: TRBJ1-1
CDR3nt: TGTGCCAGCAGTCCCCAACCGGGAGGCTACACCTTC; CDR3aa: CASSPQPGGYTF; abundance: .; v_gene: TRBV28; d_gene: .; len: 12; j_gene: TRBJ1-2
CDR3nt: TGTGCCAGCAGCCCGGGCCCCCAGGGGGGCAACACTGAAGCTTTCTTT; CDR3aa: CASSPGPQGGNTEAFF; abundance: .; v_gene: TRBV5-4; d_gene: TRBD1; len: 16; j_gene: TRBJ1-1
CDR3nt: TGCGCCAGCAGCCCGGAGCGGGGGAGGAATGAGCAGTTCTTC; CDR3aa: CASSPERGRNEQFF; abundance: few; v_gene: TRBV5-1; d_gene: TRBD2; len: 14; j_gene: TRBJ2-1
CDR3nt: TGCGCCAGCAGCTTGGTTGCAGGGCTTACAGATACGCAGTATTTT; CDR3aa: CASSLVAGLTDTQYF; abundance: .; v_gene: TRBV5-1; d_gene: .; len: 15; j_gene: TRBJ2-3
CDR3nt: TGTGCCAGCAGCCTGCGGGCTAGCGGGGGAAGAGAGCAGTTCTTC; CDR3aa: CASSLRASGGREQFF; abundance: few; v_gene: TRBV2; d_gene: TRBD2; len: 15; j_gene: TRBJ2-1
CDR3nt: TGTGCCAGTAGTATCGACAGGGGGATCGACAATGAGCAGTTCTTC; CDR3aa: CASSIDRGIDNEQFF; abundance: .; v_gene: TRBV19; d_gene: TRBD1; len: 15; j_gene: TRBJ2-1
CDR3nt: TGCAGCGTTGCCCCGCTCGGGGGGCGGGCAAATACAGATACGCAGTATTTT; CDR3aa: CSVAPLGGRANTDTQYF; abundance: .; v_gene: TRBV29-1; d_gene: .; len: 17; j_gene: TRBJ2-3